The T cell receptor beta chain under discussion was sequenced for a study of cytomegalovirus exposure and HLA in healthy donors. The primer mix had 60 Vbeta and 13 Jbeta primers. The data were produced by immunoSEQ multiplex PCR, yet TCRdb's version contains in-frame clones alone and is incomplete. The profile shows some 98,000 clones, about 80% of them singletons. The V gene's germline CDR1 is SQVTM and CDR2 ANQGSEA. The CDR3 has 15 residues. V was cut by 2 bases and J by 4 bases, with 15 bases left in between. The genes are TRBV29-1 and TRBJ1-5, with D perhaps TRBD1 (5 bases). Sequencing was performed on PBMCs. The TCR sequence derives from a man between 35 and 55 years old in good health and CMV-seronegative. The CDR3 sequence: CSVEKGTQQNQPQHF. CDR3 sequence (DNA): TGCAGCGTTGAAAAGGGGACTCAACAAAATCAGCCCCAGCATTTT.